This TCR beta chain came from a study of blood T cell repertoires in COVID-19. Study-wide background: The origin of the acute and convalescent COVID-19 samples was the United States, Italy and Spain. From T cells, B-cell-depleted T cells, or PBMCs came the material, which was cDNA or gDNA.

Measured with immunoSEQ multiplex PCR; TCRdb has only the in-frame clones, and not every one. The sample yields 65,000 to 85,000 clones, over 70% seen once. Germline CDR1 reads LNHNV; CDR2 reads YYDKDF (reference sequence). The CDR3 extends over 14 amino acids. V shed 3 bases and J shed 6 bases, with 14 bases lying between them. This clone was seen just once. The receptor's source is a human donor in a cohort sampled during active COVID-19. The material sequenced was peripheral blood. The chain employs TRBV15 and TRBJ1-2; D gene unclear. The CDR3 loop is CATSRDSGIDGYTF. Here the CDR3 DNA reads TGTGCCACCAGCAGGGATTCCGGGATAGATGGCTACACCTTC.